This T cell receptor (beta chain) was sequenced during a study of T-cell reconstitution after alpha-beta-depleted transplantation in children. This clonotype was recorded many times. V was clipped by 4 bases and J by 2 bases; unmatched bases: 5. This CDR3 is 16 amino acids long. CDR1 and CDR2 (germline): SGHKS, YYEKEE (reference sequence). Preparation of the TCRbeta library used unique molecular identifiers. TCRdb re-analysed the PCR reads in MiXCR, keeping a single row per CDR3 protein. Here the sample spans 200,000 to 250,000 distinct CDR3 sequences, around 13% being singletons. The sequence derives from a human donor who donated a stem cell graft to a child with acute lymphoblastic leukemia. The sample consisted of PBMCs from the stem cell graft donor, taken from the stem cell graft. This sequence joins TRBV5-5 and TRBJ2-2; 10 bases fit TRBD2. The CDR3 bases are TGTGCCAGCAGCATAACTAGCGGGATAAACACCGGGGAGCTGTTTTTT. Its protein is CASSITSGINTGELFF.